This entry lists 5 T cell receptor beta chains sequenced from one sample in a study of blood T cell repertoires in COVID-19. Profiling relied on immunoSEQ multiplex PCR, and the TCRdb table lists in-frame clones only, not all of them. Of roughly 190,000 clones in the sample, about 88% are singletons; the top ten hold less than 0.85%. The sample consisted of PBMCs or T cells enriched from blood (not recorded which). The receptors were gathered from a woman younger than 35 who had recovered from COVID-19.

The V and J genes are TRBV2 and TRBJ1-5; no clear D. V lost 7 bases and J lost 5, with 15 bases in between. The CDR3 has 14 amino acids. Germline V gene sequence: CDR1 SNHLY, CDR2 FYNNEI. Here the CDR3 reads CASKDSLDYQPQHF. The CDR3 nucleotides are TGTGCCAGCAAAGATTCCCTAGATTATCAGCCCCAGCATTTT.

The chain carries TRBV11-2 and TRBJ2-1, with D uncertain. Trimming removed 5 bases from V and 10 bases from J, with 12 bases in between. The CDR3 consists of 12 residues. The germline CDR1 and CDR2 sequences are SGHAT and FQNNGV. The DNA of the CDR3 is TGTGCCAGCAGCCCCACGAACTCCGAGCAGTTCTTC. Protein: CASSPTNSEQFF. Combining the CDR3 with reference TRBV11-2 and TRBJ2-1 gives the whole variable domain EAGVAQSPRYKIIEKRQSVAFWCNPISGHATLYWYQQILGQGPKLLIQFQNNGVVDDSQLPKDRFSAERLKGVDSTLKIQPAKLEDSAVYLCASSPTNSEQFFGPGTRLTVL.

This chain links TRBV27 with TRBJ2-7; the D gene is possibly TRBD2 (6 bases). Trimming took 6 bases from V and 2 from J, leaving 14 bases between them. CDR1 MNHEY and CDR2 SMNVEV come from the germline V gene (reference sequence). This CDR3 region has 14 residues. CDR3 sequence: CASRPAGNTYEQYF. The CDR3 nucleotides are TGTGCCAGCAGACCCGCGGGGAACACCTACGAGCAGTACTTC.

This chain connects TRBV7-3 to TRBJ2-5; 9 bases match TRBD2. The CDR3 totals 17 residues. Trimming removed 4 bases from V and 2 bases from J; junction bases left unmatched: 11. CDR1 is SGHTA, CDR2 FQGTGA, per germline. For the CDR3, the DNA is TGTGCCAGCAGCTCCGGTATCGGGGCGGGAGGGCAAGAGACCCAGTACTTC. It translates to CASSSGIGAGGQETQYF.

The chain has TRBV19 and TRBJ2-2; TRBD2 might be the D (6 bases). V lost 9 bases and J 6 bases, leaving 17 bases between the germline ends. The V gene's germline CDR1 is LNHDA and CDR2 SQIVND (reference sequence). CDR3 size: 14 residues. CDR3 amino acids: CASKVNRRAGELFF. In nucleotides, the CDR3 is TGTGCCAGCAAGGTCAATCGGAGGGCCGGGGAGCTGTTTTTT. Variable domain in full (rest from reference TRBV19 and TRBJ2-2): DGGITQSPKYLFRKEGQNVTLSCEQNLNHDAMYWYRQDPGQGLRLIYYSQIVNDFQKGDIAEGYSVSREKKESFPLTVTSAQKNPTAFYLCASKVNRRAGELFFGEGSRLTVL.